One and the same sample provided the 30 T cell receptor beta chains below, sequenced in a study of T cells in Graves' hyperthyroidism and ophthalmopathy. RNA transcripts were the template for amplifying TCR beta CDR3 regions. The HTBI set primed first-round TCR CDR3 RT-PCR. TCRdb fed the multiplex PCR reads into MiXCR, producing one record per CDR3 protein. The sample has around 300,000 distinct CDR3 sequences, approximately 26% seen once. Specimen: blood. The origin of the receptors is a man aged 40-50 years with Graves' hyperthyroidism that later progressed to Graves' ophthalmopathy.

This clonotype has ten or more counts. Being one base from a much bigger clone, this may be a read error. The V call is TRBV4-1, the J call TRBJ2-5; 7 nucleotides line up with TRBD2. Germline CDR1 reads MGHRA; CDR2 reads YSYEKL. This CDR3 region has 13 residues. The V segment lost 5 bases and the J segment 5 bases; nucleotides outside the gene matches: 5. The CDR3 coding sequence is TGCGCCAGCAGCGCCGGGAGGTTGGAGACCCAGTACTTC. It yields the protein CASSAGRLETQYF.

The rearrangement joins TRBV15 to TRBJ1-1; no firm D call. Trimming cost V 4 bases and J 7 bases, with 13 bases left between them. Germline V gene lookup returns CDR1 LNHNV and CDR2 YYDKDF (reference sequence). The CDR3 extends over 13 amino acids. CDR3 sequence reads: CATSIYLGNEAFF. The CDR3 DNA reads TGTGCCACCAGCATTTACTTAGGTAATGAAGCTTTCTTT.

The chain joins TRBV27 to TRBJ2-4; 9 nucleotides align to TRBD2. After removal of 2 bases from V and 2 bases from J, the junction contained 7 bases not matched to a gene. This CDR3 has 17 residues. CDR1 is MNHEY, CDR2 SMNVEV, per germline (reference sequence). As DNA, the CDR3 is TGTGCCAGCAGTTTACTGGGCGGGGGGGCCACCAAAAACATTCAGTACTTC. It encodes CASSLLGGGATKNIQYF.

The chain recombines TRBV6-2 or TRBV6-3 with TRBJ1-5; D possibly corresponds to TRBD1 (5 bases). Deletions cut 2 bases from V and 16 bases from J, with 12 bases between. This CDR3 is 11 amino acids long. In germline, CDR1 is MNHEY, CDR2 SVGEGT. The CDR3 nucleotides are TGTGCCAGCAGTTACGAGGGGACCCGCCATTTT. Translated, it gives CASSYEGTRHF.

This clonotype has at least ten counts. This chain uses TRBV11-1 with TRBJ1-2; D is perhaps TRBD1 (6 bases). Trimming pared 5 bases from V and 0 bases from J, leaving 16 bases between. The CDR3 has 16 residues. In germline, CDR1 is SGHAT, CDR2 FQDESV (reference sequence). CDR3 protein: CASSPTGLWANYGYTF. The CDR3 region has the DNA TGTGCCAGCAGCCCGACAGGTCTCTGGGCTAACTATGGCTACACCTTC.

The sample holds many counts of this clonotype. The rearrangement uses TRBV27 and TRBJ2-7; 7 nucleotides align to TRBD2. CDR3 length equals 14 residues. The V gene's germline CDR1 is MNHEY and CDR2 SMNVEV (reference sequence). V was clipped by 5 bases and J by 3 bases; unmatched bases: 7. The CDR3 is CASSPLGLDYEQYF. DNA for the CDR3: TGTGCCAGCAGTCCCCTCGGACTAGACTACGAGCAGTACTTC.

This clonotype was counted ten times or more. The gene calls are TRBV12-3 or TRBV12-4 and TRBJ1-2, with a tentative D call TRBD1 (5 bases). The CDR3 length is 15 residues. Trimming left V 5 bases short and J 1 base short, with 14 bases between. CDR3 in amino acids: CASSLGSGSNYGYTF. CDR3 nucleotide sequence: TGTGCCAGCAGTCTTGGGTCAGGGAGTAACTATGGCTACACCTTC.

This clonotype was seen many times. The chain uses TRBV6-5 and TRBJ1-2, with a weak D call TRBD1 (6 bases). Germline V gives CDR1 MNHEY, CDR2 SVGAGI. CDR3 length: 14 residues. Trimming removed 4 bases at V and 4 bases at J, with 13 bases between. The DNA for the CDR3 is TGTGCCAGCAGTTCAGGGGCGCCGGGCTATGGCTACACCTTC. This encodes CASSSGAPGYGYTF.

This rearrangement joins TRBV12-3 or TRBV12-4 to TRBJ1-1, with D possibly TRBD1 on 6 matching bases. Trimming removed 3 bases at V and 3 bases at J, with 11 bases between. The CDR3 runs 14 residues. CDR3 region: CASSLQGLDTEAFF. CDR3 nucleotides: TGTGCCAGCAGTTTGCAGGGGCTGGACACTGAAGCTTTCTTT.

This clonotype came up many times. This sequence joins TRBV29-1 and TRBJ1-1, with TRBD1 matching over 7 bases. From germline, CDR1 is SQVTM and CDR2 ANQGSEA. This CDR3 spans 14 amino acids. Trimming removed 7 bases from V and 5 bases from J; junction bases left unmatched: 13. Here the CDR3 reads CSATDRVGRTEAFF. For the CDR3, the DNA is TGCAGCGCCACTGACAGGGTTGGAAGGACTGAAGCTTTCTTT.

This clonotype showed up many times. The V gene is TRBV7-3, the J gene TRBJ1-1; D is ambiguous. Trimming took 8 bases from V and 0 from J, leaving 10 bases between them. This CDR3 spans 13 amino acids. Germline V gene data show CDR1 as SGHTA and CDR2 as FQGTGA. The CDR3 bases are TGTGCCAGCCGACGGATGATGAACACTGAAGCTTTCTTT. Its translation is CASRRMMNTEAFF.

This clonotype was observed once. The DNA for the CDR3 is TGTGCCAGCAGTCCTAATGGGGTCTACGAGCAGTACTTC. This gives the protein CASSPNGVYEQYF. The V gene is TRBV12-3 or TRBV12-4, the J gene TRBJ2-7; D is ambiguous. This CDR3 is 13 amino acids long. Trimming cost V 5 bases and J 3 bases, with 11 bases left between them.

This clonotype was recorded at least ten times. The CDR3 region is CSARDGTDHPGYTF. In DNA form, the CDR3 reads TGCAGTGCTAGAGATGGGACAGATCACCCTGGCTACACCTTC. The chain carries TRBV20-1 and TRBJ1-2; TRBD1 agrees at 7 bases. Germline loops: CDR1 DFQATT, CDR2 SNEGSKA (reference sequence). The CDR3 totals 14 residues. With 0 bases clipped from V and 7 bases from J, the junction kept 8 bases outside the gene matches.

Of note for this clonotype: The conserved phenylalanine or tryptophan normally closing the CDR3 is absent here, so this likely arose from a read error. The genes are TRBV6-2 or TRBV6-3 and TRBJ1-1, with no clear D. The CDR3 contains 14 residues. CDR1 is MNHEY and CDR2 is SVGEGT in the germline V gene. The V end lost 10 bases, the J end lost 0 bases, and 15 bases lay between the germline ends. The DNA for the CDR3 is TGTGCCATCCCGAGGTGGGTGATGAACACTGAAGCTTTCCTT. Translated, it gives CAIPRWVMNTEAFL.

This clonotype appeared many times. The chain employs TRBV7-9 and TRBJ2-4, with D possibly TRBD2 on 6 matching bases. This CDR3 has 15 amino acids. Germline V gene sequence: CDR1 SEHNR, CDR2 FQNEAQ (reference sequence). The ends were cut back, 5 bases at V and 8 bases at J, with 19 bases in the middle. CDR3 sequence: CASSLGDSPQDIQYF. CDR3 DNA: TGTGCCAGCAGCCTCGGGGACTCGCCTCAGGACATTCAGTACTTC.

The sample holds many counts of this clonotype. CDR3 DNA sequence: TGCGCCAGCAGCCAACCTAGGGAACATCAGCCCCAGCATTTT. Encoded protein: CASSQPREHQPQHF. The rearrangement joins TRBV4-1 to TRBJ1-5; D is unclear. Germline CDR1 and CDR2: MGHRA and YSYEKL. V was shortened by 2 bases and J by 5 bases, with 10 bases between the two germline ends. The CDR3 has 14 residues.

The chain joins TRBV5-5 to TRBJ2-5; maybe TRBD2 (6 bases). V lost 1 base and J lost 6, with 13 bases in between. Germline loops: CDR1 SGHKS, CDR2 YYEKEE (reference sequence). This CDR3 region has 14 residues. The chain's CDR3 is CASSLISGEQTQYF. CDR3 DNA: TGTGCCAGCAGCTTGATATCGGGGGAGCAGACCCAGTACTTC.

This clonotype has a count of ten or more. The rearrangement links TRBV12-3 or TRBV12-4 to TRBJ2-7; 7 bases map to TRBD1. V lost 6 bases to trimming and J lost 1 base; unmatched junction nucleotides: 6. The CDR3 extends over 14 amino acids. The CDR3 loop reads CASRRQGLSYEQYF. The CDR3 DNA reads as TGTGCCAGCAGGCGACAGGGTCTATCCTACGAGCAGTACTTC.

This rearrangement joins TRBV29-1 to TRBJ2-7; D is possibly TRBD2 (6 bases). The CDR3 has 15 amino acids. Trimming took off 3 bases at V and 3 bases at J, with 18 bases between the two ends. The V gene's germline CDR1 is SQVTM and CDR2 ANQGSEA. The CDR3 DNA follows: TGCAGCGTTGAGGGGGGTAGGGAACTGAACTACGAGCAGTACTTC. It yields the protein CSVEGGRELNYEQYF.

This clonotype was counted at least ten times. An end of the junction does not agree with germline; a read error may underlie this. The J gene is TRBJ2-7, the V gene TRBV20-1; TRBD2 agrees at 13 bases. Germline CDR1 and CDR2: DFQATT and SNEGSKA (reference sequence). The CDR3 contains 15 residues. Here the CDR3 reads CSAQGLAGVSNEQCF. The CDR3 coding sequence is TGCAGTGCCCAAGGACTAGCGGGAGTCTCTAACGAGCAGTGCTTC.

Many counts were recorded for this clonotype. V gene TRBV5-1 combines with J gene TRBJ2-7; the match to TRBD1 covers 9 bases. CDR3 length: 15 residues. CDR1 and CDR2 (germline): SGHRS, YFSETQ. After removal of 3 bases from V and 3 bases from J, the junction contained 7 bases not matched to a gene. The CDR3 DNA is TGCGCCAGCAGCTGGGGACAGGGTGGGAGCTACGAGCAGTACTTC. Its translation is CASSWGQGGSYEQYF.

The gene calls are TRBV2 and TRBJ1-1, with D possibly matching TRBD1 (5 bases). This CDR3 is built from 12 residues. The V and J ends lost 6 bases and 6 bases respectively, with 11 bases between them. CDR1 is SNHLY and CDR2 is FYNNEI in the germline V gene. In DNA, the CDR3 is TGTGCCAGCAGAAGGGGCCCGGCTGAAGCTTTCTTT. Its translation is CASRRGPAEAFF. Full variable domain (remainder filled in from reference TRBV2 and TRBJ1-1): EPEVTQTPSHQVTQMGQEVILRCVPISNHLYFYWYRQILGQKVEFLVSFYNNEISEKSEIFDDQFSVERPDGSNFTLKIRSTKLEDSAMYFCASRRGPAEAFFGQGTRLTVV.

This clonotype was detected a few times. This chain uses TRBV29-1 with TRBJ2-7; 8 bases match TRBD1. The CDR3 extends over 16 amino acids. In germline, CDR1 is SQVTM, CDR2 ANQGSEA. Trimming took 6 bases from V and 4 from J; bases not matched to a gene: 17. Here the CDR3 DNA reads TGCAGCGTGTTAAACCCCTGGACAGGGACCGGTTACGAGCAGTACTTC. Encoded protein: CSVLNPWTGTGYEQYF.

This clonotype has at least ten counts. The chain employs TRBV6-5 and TRBJ1-6, with D possibly matching TRBD1 (5 bases). The CDR3 is 14 amino acids. Trimming stripped 7 bases from V and 7 bases from J, with 14 bases between. The germline V gene has CDR1 MNHEY and CDR2 SVGAGI. CDR3 in amino acids: CASTPVGGNSPLHF. The CDR3 bases are TGTGCCAGCACCCCCGTGGGGGGGAATTCACCCCTCCACTTT.

Ten or more counts support this clonotype. The chain uses TRBV20-1 and TRBJ2-5, with TRBD1 as a possible D gene (6 bases). V lost 0 bases to trimming and J lost 2 bases, with 10 bases between them. The germline CDR1 and CDR2 sequences are DFQATT and SNEGSKA (reference sequence). The CDR3 is 14 residues long. CDR3 amino acids: CSARDLRGQETQYF. CDR3 nucleotide sequence: TGCAGTGCTAGAGATCTCAGGGGACAAGAGACCCAGTACTTC.

The sample holds a few counts of this clonotype. V is TRBV6-1 and J is TRBJ2-7, with D perhaps matching TRBD2 (5 bases). Deletions cut 1 base from V and 6 bases from J, with 10 bases between. Germline values: CDR1 MNHNS, CDR2 SASEGT. CDR3 length: 13 amino acids. This CDR3 reads CASSEGGVGEQYF. The CDR3 region has the DNA TGTGCCAGCAGTGAAGGGGGAGTGGGCGAGCAGTACTTC.

The sample holds many counts of this clonotype. The chain carries TRBV5-5 and TRBJ1-1; D not certain. The V and J ends lost 4 bases and 6 bases respectively, with 10 bases between them. CDR1 SGHKS and CDR2 YYEKEE come from the germline V gene (reference sequence). The CDR3 consists of 12 residues. The CDR3 DNA follows: TGTGCCAGCAGCGTAGGTAGAGCTGAAGCTTTCTTT. Its protein product is CASSVGRAEAFF.

This clonotype has a count of ten or more. The V call is TRBV28, the J call TRBJ2-5, with TRBD2 matching 8 bases. Germline V lookup: CDR1 MDHEN, CDR2 SYDVKM. The length of the CDR3 is 15 residues. The V and J ends lost 6 bases and 2 bases, in that order; junction bases with no gene match: 8. The CDR3 region has the DNA TGTGCCAGCAGGACCGGGACTAGGGGGCAAGAGACCCAGTACTTC. Encoded protein: CASRTGTRGQETQYF.

This clonotype was counted many times. The chain has TRBV2 and TRBJ1-2; D unclear. The CDR3 runs to 11 residues. Germline V lookup: CDR1 SNHLY, CDR2 FYNNEI. With 8 bases removed from V and 8 bases from J, the gap between germline ends came to 12 bases. The CDR3 coding sequence is TGTGCCAGCCCCGAACTGAGCGGCTACACCTTC. Its translation is CASPELSGYTF.

This clonotype was recorded at least ten times. The chain is built from TRBV19 and TRBJ2-7, with D possibly being TRBD1 (6 bases). Germline V gene sequence: CDR1 LNHDA, CDR2 SQIVND (reference sequence). The germline V and J ends were trimmed by 3 bases and 3 bases, with 9 bases remaining between them. This CDR3 has 13 residues. CDR3 coding DNA: TGTGCCAGTAGTATTGGGACAAGCTACGAGCAGTACTTC. This gives the protein CASSIGTSYEQYF.